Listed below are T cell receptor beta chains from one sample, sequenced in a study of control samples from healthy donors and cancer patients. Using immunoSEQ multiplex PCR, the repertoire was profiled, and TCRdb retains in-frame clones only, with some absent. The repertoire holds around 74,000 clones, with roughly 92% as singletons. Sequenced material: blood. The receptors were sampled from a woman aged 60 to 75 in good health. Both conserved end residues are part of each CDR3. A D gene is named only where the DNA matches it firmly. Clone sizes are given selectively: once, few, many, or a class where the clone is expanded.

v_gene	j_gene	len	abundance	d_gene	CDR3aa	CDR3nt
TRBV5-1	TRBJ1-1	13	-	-	CASSPRLGSEAFF	TGCGCCAGCAGCCCAAGACTGGGTTCTGAAGCTTTCTTT
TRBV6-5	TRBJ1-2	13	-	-	CASSQGLDYGYTF	TGTGCCAGCAGCCAGGGGTTAGATTATGGCTACACCTTC
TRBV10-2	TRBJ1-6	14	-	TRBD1	CASSLQGSNSPLHF	TGCGCCAGCAGTCTACAGGGGTCTAATTCACCCCTCCACTTT
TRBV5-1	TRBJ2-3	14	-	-	CASSPSTYTDTQYF	TGCGCCAGCAGCCCTTCGACTTACACAGATACGCAGTATTTT
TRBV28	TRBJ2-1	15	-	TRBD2	CASSSAGVSYNEQFF	TGTGCCAGCAGTTCGGCGGGAGTCTCCTACAATGAGCAGTTCTTC
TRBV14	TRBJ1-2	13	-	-	CASSQDRSYGYTF	TGTGCCAGCAGCCAAGACAGATCCTATGGCTACACCTTC
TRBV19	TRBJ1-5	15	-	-	CASSSGTSSNQPQHF	TGTGCCAGTAGCTCCGGGACTTCCAGCAATCAGCCCCAGCATTTT
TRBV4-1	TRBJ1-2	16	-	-	CASSRGRAMGRHGYTF	TGCGCCAGCAGCCGGGGCCGGGCCATGGGAAGGCATGGCTACACCTTC
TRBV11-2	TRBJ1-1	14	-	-	CASREAVMNTEAFF	TGTGCCAGCAGAGAAGCGGTTATGAACACTGAAGCTTTCTTT
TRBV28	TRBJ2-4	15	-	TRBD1	CASSDTGVAKNIQYF	TGTGCCAGCAGCGACACAGGGGTAGCCAAAAACATTCAGTACTTC
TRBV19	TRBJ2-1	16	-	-	CASSIGASPPYNEQFF	TGTGCCAGTAGTATAGGCGCATCCCCACCCTACAATGAGCAGTTCTTC
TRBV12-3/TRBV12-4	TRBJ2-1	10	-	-	CASGDNEQFF	TGTGCCAGCGGGGACAATGAGCAGTTCTTC
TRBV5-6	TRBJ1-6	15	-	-	CASSLRGSYNSPLHF	TGTGCCAGCAGCTTGCGGGGTTCCTATAATTCACCCCTCCACTTT
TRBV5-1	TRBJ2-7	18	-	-	CASSLTPAGASFSYEQYF	TGCGCCAGCAGCTTGACTCCAGCCGGTGCCAGTTTCTCCTACGAGCAGTACTTC
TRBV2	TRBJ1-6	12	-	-	CASIDNYSPLHF	TGTGCCAGCATCGACAACTATTCACCCCTCCACTTT
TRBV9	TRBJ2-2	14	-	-	CASSKEGRTGELFF	TGTGCTTCGTCCAAGGAGGGGAGGACCGGGGAGCTGTTTTTT
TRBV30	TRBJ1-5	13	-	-	CAWSRTENQPQHF	TGTGCCTGGAGTAGGACAGAAAATCAGCCCCAGCATTTT
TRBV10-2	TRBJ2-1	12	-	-	CATSAGGNEQFF	TGCGCCACTAGTGCCGGGGGCAATGAGCAGTTCTTC
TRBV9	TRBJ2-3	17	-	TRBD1	CASSVPRTGGSTDAQYF	TGTGCCAGCAGCGTGCCCCGGACAGGGGGTAGCACAGATGCGCAGTATTTT
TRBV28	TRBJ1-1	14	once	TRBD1	CASSPGTGHTEAFF	TGTGCCAGCAGTCCCGGGACAGGCCACACTGAAGCTTTCTTT
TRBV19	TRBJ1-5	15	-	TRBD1	CASSDRGRSNQPQHF	TGTGCCAGTAGTGACAGGGGACGTAGCAATCAGCCCCAGCATTTT
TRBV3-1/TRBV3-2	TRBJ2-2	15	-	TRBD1	CASSFKGQGIGELFF	TGTGCCAGCAGCTTCAAGGGACAGGGTATCGGGGAGCTGTTTTTT
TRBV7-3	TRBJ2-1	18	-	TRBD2	CASSPLPSGRGTYNEQFF	TGTGCCAGCAGCCCCCTTCCTAGCGGGAGGGGCACCTACAATGAGCAGTTCTTC
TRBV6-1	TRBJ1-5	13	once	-	CASSEKGYQPQHF	TGTGCCAGCAGTGAAAAAGGATATCAGCCCCAGCATTTT
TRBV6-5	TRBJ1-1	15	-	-	CASSFGPRGSTEAFF	TGTGCCAGCAGTTTCGGGCCCCGGGGGAGCACTGAAGCTTTCTTT
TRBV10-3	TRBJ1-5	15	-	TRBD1	CAIREGQGTGQPQHF	TGTGCCATCAGGGAGGGACAGGGAACGGGTCAGCCCCAGCATTTT
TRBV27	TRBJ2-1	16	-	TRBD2	CASSTLAVSSYNEQFF	TGTGCCAGCAGTACCCTAGCGGTAAGCTCCTACAATGAGCAGTTCTTC
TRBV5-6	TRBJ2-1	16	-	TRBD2	CASSLQGLAFNNEQFF	TGTGCCAGCAGCTTGCAGGGACTAGCGTTTAACAATGAGCAGTTCTTC
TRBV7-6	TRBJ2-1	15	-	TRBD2	CASSQLAGSYNEQFF	TGTGCCAGCAGCCAACTAGCGGGAAGCTACAATGAGCAGTTCTTC
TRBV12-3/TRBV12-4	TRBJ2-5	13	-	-	CASSPQLAETQYF	TGTGCCAGCAGTCCCCAACTAGCAGAGACCCAGTACTTC
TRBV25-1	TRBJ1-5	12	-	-	CASSLGGQPQHF	TGTGCCAGCAGTCTAGGGGGTCAGCCCCAGCATTTT
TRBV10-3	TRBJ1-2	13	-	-	CAIRGRPGDGYTF	TGTGCCATCAGGGGGAGGCCCGGGGATGGCTACACCTTC
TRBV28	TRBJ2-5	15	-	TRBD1	CASQNRGRRQETQYF	TGTGCCAGCCAGAACAGGGGCCGCCGACAAGAGACCCAGTACTTC
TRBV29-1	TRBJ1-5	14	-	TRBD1	CSVVGQDPGQPQHF	TGCAGCGTCGTAGGACAGGACCCCGGTCAGCCCCAGCATTTT
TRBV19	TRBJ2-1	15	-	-	CASSAQGRLSNEQFF	TGTGCCAGTAGTGCACAGGGCCGCTTAAGCAATGAGCAGTTCTTC
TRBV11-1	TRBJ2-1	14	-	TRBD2	CASSLKLATMEQFF	TGTGCCAGCAGCTTAAAACTAGCGACTATGGAGCAGTTCTTC
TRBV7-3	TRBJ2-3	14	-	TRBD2	CASSDPSGSDTQYF	TGTGCCAGCAGCGACCCCAGCGGGAGTGATACGCAGTATTTT
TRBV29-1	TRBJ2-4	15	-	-	CSVSQVPGAKNIQYF	TGCAGCGTTAGTCAGGTTCCGGGAGCCAAAAACATTCAGTACTTC
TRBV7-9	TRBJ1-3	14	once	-	CASSLDVGRNTIYF	TGTGCCAGCAGCTTAGACGTAGGGAGAAACACCATATATTTT
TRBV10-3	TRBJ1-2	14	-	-	CAISESRRNYGYTF	TGTGCCATCAGTGAGTCGAGGAGGAACTATGGCTACACCTTC
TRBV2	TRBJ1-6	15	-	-	CATAEQGVSVSPLHF	TGTGCCACCGCAGAACAGGGCGTTTCTGTCTCACCCCTCCACTTT
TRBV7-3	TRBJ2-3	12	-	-	CASSRSSGAQYF	TGTGCCAGCAGCCGCTCCTCAGGAGCGCAGTATTTT
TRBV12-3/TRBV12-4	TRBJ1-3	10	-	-	CASSLLAIYF	TGTGCCAGCAGTTTACTGGCCATATATTTT
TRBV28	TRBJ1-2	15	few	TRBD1	CASSYLRTGGEGYTF	TGTGCCAGCAGCTACTTAAGGACAGGGGGCGAGGGCTACACCTTC
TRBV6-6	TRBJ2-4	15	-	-	CASRELLIAKNIQYF	TGTGCCAGCAGGGAACTGTTAATAGCCAAAAACATTCAGTACTTC
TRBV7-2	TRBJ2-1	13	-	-	CASSPPGGTEQFF	TGTGCCAGCAGCCCCCCCGGCGGCACTGAGCAGTTCTTC
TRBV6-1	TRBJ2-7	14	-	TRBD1	CASSDRTGFHEQYF	TGTGCCAGCAGTGACCGGACAGGGTTCCACGAGCAGTACTTC
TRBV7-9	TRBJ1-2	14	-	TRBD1	CASSRGQGRYGYTF	TGTGCCAGCAGCCGAGGACAGGGAAGATATGGCTACACCTTC
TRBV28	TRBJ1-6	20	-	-	CASSLNLGYRRISYNSPLHF	TGTGCCAGCAGTCTAAACCTCGGTTACAGGCGAATATCCTATAATTCACCCCTCCACTTT
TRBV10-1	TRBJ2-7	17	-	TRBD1	CASSSTTGTGTGYEQYF	TGCGCCAGCAGCTCTACCACCGGGACAGGGACGGGCTACGAGCAGTACTTC
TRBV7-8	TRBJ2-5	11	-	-	CASSQQETQYF	TGTGCCAGCAGCCAGCAAGAGACCCAGTACTTC
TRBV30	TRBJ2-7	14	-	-	CAWSALGRGPEQYF	TGTGCCTGGAGTGCCTTGGGCAGAGGGCCCGAGCAGTACTTC
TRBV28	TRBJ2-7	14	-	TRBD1	CASRKQGAVYEQYF	TGTGCCAGCAGAAAACAGGGGGCGGTCTACGAGCAGTACTTC
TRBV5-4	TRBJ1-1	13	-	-	CASSTPPGTEAFF	TGTGCCAGCAGTACCCCACCGGGGACTGAAGCTTTCTTT
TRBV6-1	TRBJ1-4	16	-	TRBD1	CASSERQGKANEKLFF	TGTGCCAGCAGTGAAAGACAGGGGAAAGCTAATGAAAAACTGTTTTTT
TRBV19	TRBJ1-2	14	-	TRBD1	CASKGAEANYGYTF	TGTGCCAGTAAGGGGGCAGAAGCTAACTATGGCTACACCTTC
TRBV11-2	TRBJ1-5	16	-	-	CASSLGSSKNNQPQHF	TGTGCCAGCAGCTTAGGTTCGTCAAAAAACAATCAGCCCCAGCATTTT
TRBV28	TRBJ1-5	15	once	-	CASSSNTPYNQPQHF	TGTGCCAGCAGTTCAAATACACCCTACAATCAGCCCCAGCATTTT
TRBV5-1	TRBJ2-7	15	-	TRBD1	CASSFGQGIIYEQYF	TGCGCCAGCAGCTTTGGACAGGGGATCATATACGAGCAGTACTTC